This TCR beta chain appears in the sequencing data of a study of T cell responses to AZD1222 COVID-19 vaccine. TCRdb keeps only in-frame clones here, not all; method: immunoSEQ multiplex PCR. Found here are about 83,000 clones, 85% to 90% of them singletons; the top ten hold roughly 4.8%. Germline CDR1 reads ENHRY; CDR2 reads SYGVKD. The CDR3 totals 10 residues. Trimming shortened V by 7 bases and J by 7 bases, and 7 bases separated the two germline ends. Concerning this clone: The antigen remains undetermined.

General study results and limits: Donors were chiefly white British, with a greater number of females, and clonal diversity was perhaps underestimated. In the spike-specific TCR repertoire, nearly half reportedly target unmutated variant regions. Repertoires were obtained only post-peak T cell response.

Sequenced here: peripheral blood, sampled on day 0 of MenACWY control vaccination. The rearrangement uses TRBV10-3 and TRBJ1-1; D not resolved. The source is an adult in good health. CDR3 protein: CAITQDEAFF. CDR3 DNA sequence: TGTGCCATCACCCAGGATGAAGCTTTCTTT.